These 20 T cell receptor beta chains share one sample of origin, sequenced in a study of shared clonotypes between healthy human individuals. Data came from immunoSEQ multiplex PCR; TCRdb stores just in-frame clones and leaves some out. This table holds roughly 1,600,000 clones, 97% to 99% found once. Sequenced: naive CD4+ T cells sorted from blood. The subset here: CD45RA+ positively selected. These receptors originate from a man aged 25-40 years in good health.

This chain links TRBV11-2 with TRBJ1-2, with unresolved D. CDR3 length equals 13 residues. The germline gives CDR1 SGHAT, CDR2 FQNNGV. With 1 base removed from V and 3 bases from J, the gap between germline ends came to 6 bases. Written as DNA, the CDR3 is TGTGCCAGCAGCTTAGGCAGCTACTATGGCTACACCTTC. This gives the protein CASSLGSYYGYTF.

The gene calls are TRBV11-2 and TRBJ2-7; D not resolved. V gave up 2 bases and J gave up 3 bases, with 8 bases separating them. The CDR3 has 13 amino acids. Germline V gene data show CDR1 as SGHAT and CDR2 as FQNNGV. Here the CDR3 reads CASSLRRDYEQYF. CDR3 nucleotide sequence: TGTGCCAGCAGCTTACGAAGGGACTACGAGCAGTACTTC.

The gene calls are TRBV14 and TRBJ1-1; unclear D gene. This CDR3 contains 11 residues. V gave up 3 bases and J gave up 10 bases, with 9 bases separating them. Germline V gives CDR1 SGHDN, CDR2 FVKESK. The CDR3 reads CASSHGSPAFF. CDR3 DNA sequence: TGTGCCAGCAGCCACGGGTCTCCAGCTTTCTTT.

V is TRBV18 and J is TRBJ2-3; 9 nucleotides align to TRBD2. The J segment lost 3 bases and the V segment lost 2 bases, leaving 24 bases of the junction unmatched. The CDR3 is 22 amino acids. The germline gives CDR1 KGHSH, CDR2 LQKENI. The CDR3, as DNA: TGTGCCAGCTCACCAGCTCCCTCCAGGAGTGGTACGGCGGGAGGGTTGACAGATACGCAGTATTTT. Translating gives CASSPAPSRSGTAGGLTDTQYF.

The chain has TRBV5-4 and TRBJ2-1, with 8 positions matching TRBD2. The CDR3 sequence is 15 residues long. CDR1 is SGHNT and CDR2 is YYREEE in the germline V gene (reference sequence). V was pared by 4 bases and J by 9 bases, with 12 bases of the junction left unmatched. CDR3 sequence: CASSPLLAEPGEQFF. CDR3 bases: TGTGCCAGCAGCCCATTACTAGCGGAGCCGGGTGAGCAGTTCTTC.

The chain links TRBV19 to TRBJ2-2, with unresolved D. The CDR3 has 11 amino acids. The V gene's germline CDR1 is LNHDA and CDR2 SQIVND (reference sequence). Trimming left V 3 bases short and J 7 bases short, with 3 bases between. CDR3 loop: CASSMGGELFF. The CDR3 DNA is TGTGCCAGTAGTATGGGCGGGGAGCTGTTTTTT.

The chain recombines TRBV5-1 with TRBJ1-1; D is undetermined. Trimming took 1 base from V and 1 from J, leaving 8 bases between them. Germline CDR1 SGHRS, CDR2 YFSETQ. This CDR3 is built from 14 residues. In DNA form, the CDR3 reads TGCGCCAGCAGCTTGAGGACTGAGAACACTGAAGCTTTCTTT. This codes for CASSLRTENTEAFF. The full variable domain, in which reference TRBV5-1 and TRBJ1-1 provide the parts outside the CDR3, is KAGVTQTPRYLIKTRGQQVTLSCSPISGHRSVSWYQQTPGQGLQFLFEYFSETQRNKGNFPGRFSGRQFSNSRSEMNVSTLELGDSALYLCASSLRTENTEAFFGQGTRLTVV.

The V call is TRBV5-1, the J call TRBJ1-2; D is perhaps TRBD1 (6 bases). The CDR3 consists of 14 residues. Trimming stripped 1 base from V and 5 bases from J, with 12 bases between. In germline, CDR1 is SGHRS, CDR2 YFSETQ. The CDR3 region has the DNA TGCGCCAGCAGCTTGTTGGACAGAGAGTATGGCTACACCTTC. This translates into CASSLLDREYGYTF.

The rearrangement links TRBV20-1 to TRBJ2-1; D is ambiguous. The CDR3 consists of 11 residues. Germline V gene sequence: CDR1 DFQATT, CDR2 SNEGSKA (reference sequence). V lost 3 bases, J lost 10 bases, and 10 bases lay in between. The CDR3 DNA is TGCAGTGCTAGTAATATGAGAGAGCAGTTCTTC. It encodes CSASNMREQFF.

The rearrangement links TRBV5-1 to TRBJ2-6; D uncertain. The V gene lost 0 bases and the J gene lost 2 bases, with 6 bases spanning the gap. Germline CDR1 and CDR2: SGHRS and YFSETQ. This CDR3 has 15 amino acids. CDR3 residues: CASSLESTGANVLTF. The CDR3 coding sequence is TGCGCCAGCAGCTTGGAGAGCACTGGGGCCAACGTCCTGACTTTC.

With regard to this clone: At one end, the junction sequence differs from germline, possibly due to a read error. The J gene is TRBJ2-7, the V gene TRBV5-1, with no clear D. CDR1 is SGHRS and CDR2 is YFSETQ in the germline V gene. The CDR3 spans 8 residues. The CDR3 nucleotides read TGCGCCAGCAAGTACCTAGACTTC. This codes for CASKYLDF.

The rearrangement joins TRBV15 to TRBJ2-7; D might be TRBD1 or TRBD2, each matching 5 bases. The CDR3 sequence is 14 residues long. Germline CDR1 and CDR2: LNHNV and YYDKDF (reference sequence). The germline V and J ends were trimmed by 7 bases and 0 bases, with 13 bases remaining between them. The CDR3, as DNA: TGTGCCACCAAATCGGGGCCGAGCTCCTACGAGCAGTACTTC. It specifies CATKSGPSSYEQYF.

The sample holds one count of this clone. The V call is TRBV30, the J call TRBJ1-4, with 8 positions matching TRBD1. Germline V gene lookup returns CDR1 GTSNPN and CDR2 SVGIG (reference sequence). The trim removed 0 bases at V and 4 bases at J, leaving 13 bases unmatched. The CDR3 has 18 amino acids. DNA of the CDR3: TGTGCCTGGAGTGTAAGGGGCCAGGGGGCGCGGGGTAATGAAAAACTGTTTTTT. It yields the protein CAWSVRGQGARGNEKLFF.

The V and J genes are TRBV29-1 and TRBJ2-7; possibly TRBD2 for D (5 bases). Per germline, CDR1 SQVTM and CDR2 ANQGSEA. Trimming removed 4 bases at V and 3 bases at J, with 7 bases between. This CDR3 has 11 amino acids. CDR3 loop: CSVGADYEQYF. In DNA, the CDR3 is TGCAGCGTTGGAGCGGACTACGAGCAGTACTTC.

This rearrangement joins TRBV7-9 to TRBJ1-3; D is unclear. Germline V gene data show CDR1 as SEHNR and CDR2 as FQNEAQ (reference sequence). The CDR3 spans 14 residues. Trimming cost V 5 bases and J 4 bases, with 12 bases left between them. The CDR3 DNA follows: TGTGCCAGCAGCCCCCCCATTGGGGGAAACACCATATATTTT. This sequence encodes CASSPPIGGNTIYF.

The rearrangement links TRBV6-6 to TRBJ2-1; 9 bases align to TRBD2. The germline CDR1 and CDR2 sequences are MNHNY and SVGAGI (reference sequence). The CDR3 loop spans 15 amino acids. Unmatched junction bases numbered 9, after V lost 5 bases and J lost 7 bases. The CDR3 DNA follows: TGTGCCAGCAGTACCGGACTAGCGAGTGGGAATGAGCAGTTCTTC. Amino acid sequence: CASSTGLASGNEQFF.

The rearrangement uses TRBV12-5 and TRBJ2-1; D is uncertain. V lost 3 bases to trimming and J lost 12 bases, with 9 bases between them. The CDR3 contains 11 residues. Germline CDR1 reads LGHNT; CDR2 reads FRNRAP. CDR3 loop: CASGFDSGQFF. The DNA of the CDR3 is TGTGCTAGTGGTTTCGATTCCGGGCAGTTCTTC.

The chain links TRBV2 to TRBJ2-1, with D unclear. This CDR3 has 11 residues. Trimming shortened V by 8 bases and J by 5 bases, and 7 bases separated the two germline ends. Germline loops: CDR1 SNHLY, CDR2 FYNNEI. DNA for the CDR3: TGTGCCAGCGAGGAAGACAATGAGCAGTTCTTC. It specifies CASEEDNEQFF.

This chain links TRBV5-1 with TRBJ2-7; D remains unclear. Germline V gene lookup returns CDR1 SGHRS and CDR2 YFSETQ. The CDR3 runs 13 residues. V was pared by 4 bases and J by 7 bases, with 15 bases between. This CDR3 is CASSPMSPLEQYF. The DNA for the CDR3 is TGCGCCAGCAGCCCGATGAGTCCCTTGGAGCAGTACTTC.

The chain is built from TRBV18 and TRBJ1-2; TRBD1 might be the D (5 bases). CDR1 and CDR2 (germline): KGHSH, LQKENI. The CDR3 is 14 residues long. V lost 2 bases to trimming and J lost 2 bases, with 9 bases between them. The CDR3 spells CASSPYGDNYGYTF. The CDR3 bases are TGTGCCAGCTCACCATACGGGGACAACTATGGCTACACCTTC.